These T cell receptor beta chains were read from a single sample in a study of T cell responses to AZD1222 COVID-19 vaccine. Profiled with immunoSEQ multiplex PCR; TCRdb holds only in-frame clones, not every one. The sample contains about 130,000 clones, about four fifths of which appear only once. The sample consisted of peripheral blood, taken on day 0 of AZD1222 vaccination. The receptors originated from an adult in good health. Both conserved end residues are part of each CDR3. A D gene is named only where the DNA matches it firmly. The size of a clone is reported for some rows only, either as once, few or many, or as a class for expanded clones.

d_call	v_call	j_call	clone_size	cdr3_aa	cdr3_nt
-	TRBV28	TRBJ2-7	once	CASSLEGAGEYEQYF	TGTGCCAGCAGTTTGGAGGGGGCCGGGGAGTACGAGCAGTACTTC
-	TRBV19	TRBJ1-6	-	CASSRSYNSPLHF	TGTGCCAGTTCCAGGTCCTATAATTCACCCCTCCACTTT
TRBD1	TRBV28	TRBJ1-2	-	CASSPRIRGRRYTF	TGTGCCAGCAGTCCGCGCATCAGGGGGCGAAGGTACACCTTC
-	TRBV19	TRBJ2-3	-	CASSYTVSTDTQYF	TGTGCCAGTAGTTACACAGTTAGCACAGATACGCAGTATTTT
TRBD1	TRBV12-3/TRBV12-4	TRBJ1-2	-	CASSPGQGNGYTF	TGTGCCAGCAGCCCGGGACAGGGGAATGGCTACACCTTC
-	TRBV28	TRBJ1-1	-	CASSMSLTEAFF	TGTGCCAGCAGTATGTCATTGACTGAAGCTTTCTTT
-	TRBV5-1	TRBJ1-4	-	CASSLEGGNEKLFF	TGCGCCAGCAGCTTGGAAGGGGGGAATGAAAAACTGTTTTTT
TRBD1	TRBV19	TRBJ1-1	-	CASSIGPGGRTEAFF	TGTGCCAGTAGTATCGGTCCAGGGGGCAGAACTGAAGCTTTCTTT
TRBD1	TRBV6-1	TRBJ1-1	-	CASSEKQGAGGAFF	TGTGCCAGCAGTGAGAAACAGGGGGCGGGGGGAGCTTTCTTT
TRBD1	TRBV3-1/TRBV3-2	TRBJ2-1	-	CASTGSRGPEWNEQFF	TGTGCCAGCACCGGGTCCAGGGGGCCGGAATGGAATGAGCAGTTCTTC
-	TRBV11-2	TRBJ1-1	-	CASSPTLPNTEAFF	TGTGCCAGCAGCCCTACCCTCCCGAACACTGAAGCTTTCTTT
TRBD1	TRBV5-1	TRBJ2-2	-	CASRDSNTGELFF	TGCGCCAGTAGGGACAGTAACACCGGGGAGCTGTTTTTT
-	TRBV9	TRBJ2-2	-	CASSVKQVTGELFF	TGTGCCAGCAGCGTCAAACAGGTCACCGGGGAGCTGTTTTTT
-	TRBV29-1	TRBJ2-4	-	CSVRLGENIQYF	TGCAGCGTTCGGTTGGGGGAAAACATTCAGTACTTC
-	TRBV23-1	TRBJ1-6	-	CASSRRRSGTANSPLHF	TGCGCCAGCAGTCGGCGTCGTTCCGGGACGGCAAATTCACCCCTCCACTTT
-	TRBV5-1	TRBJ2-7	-	CASSLVSRGSATYEQYF	TGCGCCAGCAGCTTGGTCAGTCGGGGCAGTGCTACCTACGAGCAGTACTTC
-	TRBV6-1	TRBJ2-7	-	CASSEARGYEQYF	TGTGCCAGCAGTGAGGCCAGGGGCTACGAGCAGTACTTC
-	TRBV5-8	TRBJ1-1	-	CASSFLTGGWHTEAFF	TGTGCCAGCAGCTTTCTCACTGGAGGATGGCACACTGAAGCTTTCTTT
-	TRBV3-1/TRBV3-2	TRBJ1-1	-	CASSQELVNTEAFF	TGTGCCAGCAGCCAAGAGTTAGTGAACACTGAAGCTTTCTTT
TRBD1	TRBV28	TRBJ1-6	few	CASSLRDRGISPLHF	TGTGCCAGCAGTTTGAGAGACAGGGGAATTTCACCCCTCCACTTT
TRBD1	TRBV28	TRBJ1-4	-	CASMPGTGGMGEKLFF	TGTGCCAGCATGCCCGGGACAGGGGGAATGGGTGAAAAACTGTTTTTT
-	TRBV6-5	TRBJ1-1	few	CASTRLDTEAFF	TGTGCCAGCACCCGATTGGACACTGAAGCTTTCTTT
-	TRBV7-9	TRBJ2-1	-	CASSPRPSVGVNEQFF	TGTGCCAGCAGCCCACGGCCTAGCGTGGGGGTGAATGAGCAGTTCTTC
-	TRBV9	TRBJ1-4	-	CASSVSPDEKLFF	TGTGCCAGCAGCGTATCCCCCGATGAAAAACTGTTTTTT